What follows is one TCR beta chain and its context. In this sample, this clonotype turned up many times. Its antigen is not yet known. Per-base qualities were not stored, and no clone one base away is much larger. The CDR3 runs 15 amino acids, cysteine and phenylalanine included. Just the 45-base CDR3 DNA is kept, in frame starting at base 1. Trimming takes 4 bases from V and 2 bases from J, and the germline ends sit 15 bases apart. CDR1 is given as SGHDN and CDR2 as FVKESK, both from the germline V gene. Every donor in the study was a healthy Caucasian. Three pairs of female monozygotic twins, all aged roughly 18 to 29 years, were included in the twin cohort. Positive isolation kits from Invitrogen were used to isolate CD4+ and CD8+ T cell populations. This record comes from a study of identical twins (dated by TCRdb to about 2016). As for the study more broadly: To test whether fetal clonotypes persist, this study deep-sequenced TCR alpha and beta repertoires from monozygotic twins, from unrelated adults of various ages, and from cord blood. To rule out contamination, the twin experiments were replicated at different times with different library preparation protocols. Here is what the overall study found, with its caveats: Abundant cord blood beta clonotypes had fewer insertions, young adult naive repertoires showed a similar but weaker trend, and memory repertoires showed no such trend. Because the same donors could not be followed over many years, conclusions were based on cross-sectional statistical analysis. In monozygotic twins, recombination models systematically underestimated out-of-frame TCR alpha sharing, but the models matched the sharing seen between unrelated individuals. A weaker excess of twin sharing was found in beta out-of-frame sequences because the signal-to-noise ratio was lowered by fewer shared sequences. Compared with coincidental sharing between unrelated individuals, out-of-frame TCR alpha sequences shared between twins showed an excess of sequences with low generation probability. Invariant T cells such as MAIT and iNKT could partly confound zero-insertion analyses, though diverse VJ usage argued against this for most clonotypes.

Library prep was done by 5' RACE. The sequencing machine was an Illumina HiSeq 2000. Template switching added a universal primer binding site, and the final cDNA carried a unique molecular identifier that allowed TCR cDNA molecules to be counted accurately. Specific primers in the conserved constant-segment region were used to synthesize first-strand cDNA for TCR alpha and beta chains. To control for contamination, every cDNA library was double barcoded, receiving both a SMART-Mk sample barcode and Illumina barcodes. TruSeq adapter sequences and Illumina sample barcodes were added in two successive PCR steps. Sequencing of the TCR alpha and beta cDNA libraries was done on the Illumina HiSeq platform using custom primers. In the paper's pipeline: Raw reads were processed with MiGEC to extract unique molecular identifiers, and MiXCR was used to determine CDR3 positions. For each individual, recombination models were inferred using an EM algorithm with the repgenHMM and IGoR tools. The analysis of shared clonotypes was done with the tcR package in R, with sharing normalized by the product of cloneset sizes. Out-of-frame nonproductive sequences were analyzed to study raw recombination free of thymic and clonal selection effects. TCRdb cleaned the public reads at Q25 with fastp, built clones with MiXCR and kept in-frame beta chains. Each entry merges the rows of one CDR3 protein and shows their most common DNA and genes. TCRdb's processing, not the study's, gives the V and J calls here. The sample includes roughly 290,000 distinct CDR3 sequences, with 8.5% to 9.5% observed a single time. Roughly 7% of the sample belongs to the ten largest clones.

A further study also used this sample, focusing on yellow fever vaccine responses in identical twins. As described in the second report: The T cell response to vaccination in identical twins was reported by the authors to appear partly convergent and partly personalized. In the study, vaccine-responding T cell clones were precisely tracked in identical twins.

Recombination linked TRBV14 to TRBJ2-7, with the D gene not clear enough to name. The source material was CD8+ T cells sorted from blood. The sequence was obtained from a woman aged 18-30 years in good health. DNA sequence: TGTGCCAGCAGCCCCTACCGCGACCTAACCTACGAGCAGTACTTC. The translation is CASSPYRDLTYEQYF.